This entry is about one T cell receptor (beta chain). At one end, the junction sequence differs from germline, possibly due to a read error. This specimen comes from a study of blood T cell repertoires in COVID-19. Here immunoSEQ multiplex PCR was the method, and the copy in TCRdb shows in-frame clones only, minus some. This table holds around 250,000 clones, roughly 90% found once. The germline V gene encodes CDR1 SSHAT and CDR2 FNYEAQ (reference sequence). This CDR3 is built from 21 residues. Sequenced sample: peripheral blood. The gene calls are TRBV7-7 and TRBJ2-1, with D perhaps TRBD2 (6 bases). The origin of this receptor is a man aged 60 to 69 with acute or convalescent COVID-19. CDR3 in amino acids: CASSTPLGRAPSALSYNEQFF. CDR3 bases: TGTGCTAGCAGCACTCCTCTAGGGCGCGCTCCTAGCGCTCTTTCCTACAATGAGCAGTTCTTC.